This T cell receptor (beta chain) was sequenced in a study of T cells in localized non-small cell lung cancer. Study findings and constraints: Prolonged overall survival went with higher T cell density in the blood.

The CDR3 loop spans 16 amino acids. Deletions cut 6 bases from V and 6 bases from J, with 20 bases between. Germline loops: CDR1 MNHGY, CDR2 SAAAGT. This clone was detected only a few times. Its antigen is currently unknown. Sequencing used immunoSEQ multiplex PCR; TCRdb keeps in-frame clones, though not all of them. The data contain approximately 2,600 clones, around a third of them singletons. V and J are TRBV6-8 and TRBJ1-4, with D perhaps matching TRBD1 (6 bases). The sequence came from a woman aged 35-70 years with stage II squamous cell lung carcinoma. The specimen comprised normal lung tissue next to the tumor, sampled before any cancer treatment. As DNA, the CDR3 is TGTGCCAGCAGGCTATTAACGTCGGGGGGCGATGAAAAACTGTTTTTT. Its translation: CASRLLTSGGDEKLFF.